This TCR beta chain was profiled in a study of tumor-infiltrating lymphocytes in primary liver carcinoma. Starting material of around 490 ng total RNA yielded TCR beta cDNA via a constant-region primer. Generation of the TCR beta libraries relied on three nested multiplex PCR rounds using slightly modified ARM-PCR. Each of the first two PCR rounds ran nine to ten cycles with TRBV1-TRBV30 forward and C-beta reverse primers. TCRdb ran MiXCR on the multiplex PCR reads and lists one entry per CDR3 protein. The table shows 250,000 to 400,000 distinct CDR3 sequences, with approximately 60% occurring only once. This clonotype was recorded once. An end of the junction does not agree with germline; a read error may underlie this. The CDR3 spans 18 residues. From germline, CDR1 is SGHAT and CDR2 FQNNGV. Germline DNA was also extracted, with blood RNA taken from unsorted whole blood. Preoperatively, peripheral blood was drawn, around 4 milliliters in total.

Sequenced: peripheral blood. The chain employs TRBV11-2 and TRBJ2-5; tentative D call: TRBD1 (5 bases). This sequence was found in a middle-aged man with primary liver carcinoma and hepatitis B virus infection. The CDR3 coding sequence is TGTGCCAGCAGCTTAAACATCATCGACAGTCGAGCCCAAGAGAGCCAGTACTTC. Its protein is CASSLNIIDSRAQESQYF.